Presented here are 4 T cell receptor beta chains from one specimen sequenced in a study of shared T cell receptors in the human thymus. Some clones are missing from TCRdb's copy, which holds only in-frame ones; the method was immunoSEQ multiplex PCR. This table holds 720,000 or so clones, approximately 85% found once. In addition, the sample was reused for a study of human thymus T cells.

Input material: thymocytes. Every receptor here comes from a girl in the first two years of life with a congenital heart defect.

The chain combines TRBV11-2 with TRBJ2-7; perhaps TRBD1 as D (6 bases). Germline V gives CDR1 SGHAT, CDR2 FQNNGV. The CDR3 length is 18 residues. Deletions cut 3 bases from V and 4 bases from J, with 25 bases between. The CDR3 region has the DNA TGTGCCAGCAGCTTGGAACTCCACAGGGAACGTCGTCCTTACGAGCAGTACTTC. It yields the protein CASSLELHRERRPYEQYF.

This clone occurred a few times. J is TRBJ2-7 and V is TRBV4-3; the D gene is possibly TRBD1 (6 bases). V lost 3 bases to trimming and J lost 0 bases, with 12 bases between them. The CDR3 consists of 15 residues. The germline V gene encodes CDR1 LGHNA and CDR2 YSLEER. The CDR3 nucleotides read TGCGCCAGCAGCCAGGATAACAGGGTCTCCTACGAGCAGTACTTC. Its translation: CASSQDNRVSYEQYF.

The chain uses TRBV25-1 and TRBJ1-1; no firm D call. V lost 2 bases to trimming and J lost 0 bases, with 10 bases between them. This CDR3 comprises 15 residues. From germline, CDR1 is MGHDK and CDR2 SYGVNS. The CDR3 DNA reads TGTGCCAGCAGTGAAGGGCCCACCGTGAACACTGAAGCTTTCTTT. It codes for CASSEGPTVNTEAFF. The complete variable domain, with remaining parts taken from reference TRBV25-1 and TRBJ1-1, reads EADIYQTPRYLVIGTGKKITLECSQTMGHDKMYWYQQDPGMELHLIHYSYGVNSTEKGDLSSESTVSRIRTEHFPLTLESARPSHTSQYLCASSEGPTVNTEAFFGQGTRLTVV.

The gene calls are TRBV27 and TRBJ2-4, with TRBD2 matching over 8 bases. Germline V gene sequence: CDR1 MNHEY, CDR2 SMNVEV (reference sequence). V trimming: 2 bases; J trimming: 3 bases; junction bases outside the gene matches: 15. The CDR3 spans 19 residues. For the CDR3, the DNA is TGTGCCAGCAGTTTAGTGACTCCGGGGGGGATCGGGGTCAAAAACATTCAGTACTTC. Its translation is CASSLVTPGGIGVKNIQYF.